Below, one T cell receptor beta chain is given with its context. The antigen is undetermined. Sequenced by immunoSEQ multiplex PCR; TCRdb stores in-frame clones only, minus some. The sample carries about 150,000 clones, more than 75% recorded once. This sample stems from a study of cytotoxic CD8 clonotypes in ibrutinib-treated CLL. Study-level points and caveats: Sustained-remission and progressing patients had unequal sampling times. Having risen at ibrutinib response, clonality had fallen back toward baseline by progression.

CDR1 is LGHNA, CDR2 YNFKEQ, per germline. The CDR3 is 16 amino acids. V dropped 3 bases and J dropped 2 bases, with 15 bases sitting between them. This chain connects TRBV4-2 to TRBJ2-3; tentatively, D is TRBD1 or TRBD2 (6 bases each). The starting material was PBMCs, obtained after 24 months of ibrutinib treatment. This receptor was identified in a human donor with chronic lymphocytic leukemia. Here the CDR3 DNA reads TGTGCCAGCAGCCACCCCTGGGGGGCCCCCACAGATACGCAGTATTTT. Protein sequence: CASSHPWGAPTDTQYF.